This T cell receptor beta chain was documented in a study of T cell responses to AZD1222 COVID-19 vaccine. In the study overall: The study pooled second doses at about 4 or about 12 weeks.

This clone was counted a single time. TCRdb's table, derived via immunoSEQ multiplex PCR, lists solely in-frame clones and lacks some. This table holds roughly 120,000 clones, roughly 90% found once. Per germline, CDR1 SEHNR and CDR2 FQNEAQ (reference sequence). Trimming took 5 bases from V and 7 from J; bases not matched to a gene: 1. This CDR3 is 12 amino acids long. The V call is TRBV7-9, the J call TRBJ1-2; 10 nucleotides agree with TRBD1. The source of this sequence is an adult in good health. This sample comprised peripheral blood, obtained on day 0 of AZD1222 vaccination. CDR3 nucleotides: TGTGCCAGCAGCAGGGACAGGGGTGGCTACACCTTC. Translated: CASSRDRGGYTF.